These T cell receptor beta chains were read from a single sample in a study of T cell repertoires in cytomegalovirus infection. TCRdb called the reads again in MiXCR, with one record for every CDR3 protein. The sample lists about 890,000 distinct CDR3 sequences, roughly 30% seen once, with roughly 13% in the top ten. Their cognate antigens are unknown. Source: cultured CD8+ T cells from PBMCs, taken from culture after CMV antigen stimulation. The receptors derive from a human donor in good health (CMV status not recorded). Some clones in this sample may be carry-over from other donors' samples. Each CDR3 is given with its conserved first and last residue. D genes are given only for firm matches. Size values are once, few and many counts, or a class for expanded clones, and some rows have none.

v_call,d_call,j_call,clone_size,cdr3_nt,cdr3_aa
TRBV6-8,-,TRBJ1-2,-,TGTGCCAGCAGTTACATAGGATTCTATGGCTACACCTTC,CASSYIGFYGYTF
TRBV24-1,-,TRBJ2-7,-,TGTGCCGTCAAGCCCGGGGCTTCCTACGAGCAGTACTTC,CAVKPGASYEQYF
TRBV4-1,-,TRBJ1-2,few,TGCGCCAGCAGCCAAGATCCGGTGGTGTCGGAGGTCTTCTATGGCTACACCTTC,CASSQDPVVSEVFYGYTF
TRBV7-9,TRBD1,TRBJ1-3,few,TGTGCCAGCAGCTCCCGACAGGGATATGACACCATATATTTT,CASSSRQGYDTIYF
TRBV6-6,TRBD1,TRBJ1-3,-,TGTGCCAGCATGGTTGTCCTTCGTCCATACAGGGGTTCGGGGGACACCATATATTTT,CASMVVLRPYRGSGDTIYF
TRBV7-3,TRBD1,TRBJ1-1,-,TGTGCCGGCTTAAGCTTTAGCAGGGGGAGCACTGAAGCTTTCTTT,CAGLSFSRGSTEAFF
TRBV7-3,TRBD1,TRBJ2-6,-,TGTGCCAGCAGCCCCTGGACAGGGGATATCTCTGGGGCCAACGTCCTGACTTTC,CASSPWTGDISGANVLTF
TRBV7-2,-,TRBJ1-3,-,TGTGCCAGCAGTAGCGGGACCGGCCGGAACACCATATATTTT,CASSSGTGRNTIYF
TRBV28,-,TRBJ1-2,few,TGTGCCAGCAGTTATCAGGGGATAGGTTATGGCTACACCTTC,CASSYQGIGYGYTF
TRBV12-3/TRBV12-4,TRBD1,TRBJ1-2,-,TGTGCCAGCACCTCCAGGGGGCAGGAGCCTGGCTACACCTTC,CASTSRGQEPGYTF
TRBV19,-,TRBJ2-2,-,TGTGCCAGTAGACTCCGGAGCGGGGAGCTGTTTTTT,CASRLRSGELFF
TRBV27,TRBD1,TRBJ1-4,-,TGTGCCAGCAGTTTTCTACAGGGGTCTAATGAAAAACTGTTTTTT,CASSFLQGSNEKLFF
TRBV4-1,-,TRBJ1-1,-,TGCGCCAGCAGCCTCGGGGCTCACACTGAAGCTTTCTTT,CASSLGAHTEAFF
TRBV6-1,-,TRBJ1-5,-,TGTGCCAGCAGTGACATCAGGGTGCGCAATCAGCCCCAGCATTTT,CASSDIRVRNQPQHF
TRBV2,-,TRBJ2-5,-,TGTGCCGGATTAACGTACCAAGAGACCCAGTACTTC,CAGLTYQETQYF
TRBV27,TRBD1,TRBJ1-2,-,TGTGCCACCTCGACAGGGCATGGCTACACCTTC,CATSTGHGYTF
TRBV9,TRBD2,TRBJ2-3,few,TGTGCCAGCAGCCCTCTAGCGGGGGGGGTGGATACGCAGTATTTT,CASSPLAGGVDTQYF
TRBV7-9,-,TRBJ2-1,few,TGTGCCAGCAGCTTCGACCCTAAGCAGTTCTTC,CASSFDPKQFF
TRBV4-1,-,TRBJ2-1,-,TGCGCCAGCAGCCAAGGGTCAGGCGAGCAGTTCTTC,CASSQGSGEQFF
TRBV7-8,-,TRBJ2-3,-,TGTGCCAGCACCTTAGAGGGGGGAGGGATGACAGATACGCAGTATTTT,CASTLEGGGMTDTQYF
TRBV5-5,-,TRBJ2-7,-,TGTGCCAGCAGCTTGGAGGGTCGGGCCCAGGGGTGGTACGAGCAGTACTTC,CASSLEGRAQGWYEQYF
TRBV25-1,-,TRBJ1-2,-,TGTGCCAGCACTGAAGGGAGGGGTGGCTACACCTTC,CASTEGRGGYTF
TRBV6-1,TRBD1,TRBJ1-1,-,TGTGGGACAGGGAAGGGTGGCACTGAAGCTTTCTTT,CGTGKGGTEAFF
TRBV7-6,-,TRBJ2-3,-,TGTGCCAGCAGCTTAGCCCAGGACGTTGGGTCTGGACTCCACACAGATACGCAGTATTTT,CASSLAQDVGSGLHTDTQYF
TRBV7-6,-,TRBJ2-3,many,TGTGCCAGCAGCCGAGACCTGGCGGACACGCAGTATTTT,CASSRDLADTQYF
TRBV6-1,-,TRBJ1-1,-,TGTGCCAGCAGTGGAGTTGGGCTCGGAGGGGTCACTGAAGCTTTCTTT,CASSGVGLGGVTEAFF
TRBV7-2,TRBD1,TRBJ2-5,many,TGTGCCAGCAGTTCGACCGACAGGGATGAGACCCAGTACTTC,CASSSTDRDETQYF
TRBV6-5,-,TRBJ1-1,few,TGTGCCAGCAGTTACTCCTTTCCGGGGGCAGCTTTCTTT,CASSYSFPGAAFF
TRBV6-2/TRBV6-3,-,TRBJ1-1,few,TGTGCCAGCAGTTACCCCCCTCTAAGGGTTAACACTGAAGCTTTCTTT,CASSYPPLRVNTEAFF
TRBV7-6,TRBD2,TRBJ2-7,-,TGTGCCAGCAGCTTAGCCCTAGCGGGGGGATACGAGCAGTACTTC,CASSLALAGGYEQYF
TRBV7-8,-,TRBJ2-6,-,TGTGCCAGCAGCCCCCAGGAGGGGGCCAACGTCCTGACTTTC,CASSPQEGANVLTF
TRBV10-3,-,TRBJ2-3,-,TGTGCCACCACGAGGGGCGCGGACACAGATACGCAGTATTTT,CATTRGADTDTQYF
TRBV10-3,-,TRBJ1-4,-,-,CAISDPGQGALMKNCFF
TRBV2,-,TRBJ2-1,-,TGTGCCAGCAGTGAAACTGGACTGGACTACAATGAGCAGTTCTTC,CASSETGLDYNEQFF
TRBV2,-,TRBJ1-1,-,TGTGCCCCTGGGCAGGAAGCTTTCTTT,CAPGQEAFF
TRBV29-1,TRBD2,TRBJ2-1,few,TGCAGCGTTGAGGGGCTAGCGGGAGAAAATGAGCAGTTCTTC,CSVEGLAGENEQFF
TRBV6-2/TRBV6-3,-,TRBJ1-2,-,TGTGCCAGCAGTTCGCCCAGGGGATTTAACTATGGCTACACCTTC,CASSSPRGFNYGYTF
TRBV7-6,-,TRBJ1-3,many,TGTGCCAGCAGCCCCCCCAGGTTGGGGGACATCTCTGGAAACACCATATATTTT,CASSPPRLGDISGNTIYF
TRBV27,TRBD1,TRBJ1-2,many,TGTGCCAGCATCACTACCCCGGGACAGGGGGTCTACACCTTC,CASITTPGQGVYTF
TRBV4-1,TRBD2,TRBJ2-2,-,TGCGCCAGCAGCTTCCGGCGGCGTCTAGCGGGGGACACCGGGGAGCTGTTTTTT,CASSFRRRLAGDTGELFF
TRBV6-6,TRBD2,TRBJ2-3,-,TGTGCCAGCAGTTACCTCGGCGGGGGTCGTGGAGATACGCAGTATTTT,CASSYLGGGRGDTQYF
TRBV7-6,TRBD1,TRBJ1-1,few,TGTGCCAGCAGCCAAGGGGACAGGGGTACTCCCCACACTGAAGCTTTCTTT,CASSQGDRGTPHTEAFF
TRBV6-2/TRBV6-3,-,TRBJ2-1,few,TGTGCCAGCAGTTATAACCATGAGCAGTTCTTC,CASSYNHEQFF
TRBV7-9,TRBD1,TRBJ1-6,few,TGTGCCAGCAGCCCGACAGGGTTGGATTCACCCCTCCACTTT,CASSPTGLDSPLHF
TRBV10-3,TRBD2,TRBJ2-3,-,TGTGCCATCAGCGTAGCGGGGATCACAGATACGCAGTATTTT,CAISVAGITDTQYF
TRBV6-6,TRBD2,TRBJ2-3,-,TGTGCCAGCAGTTATCTGACTAGCGGGGCAGATACGCAGTATTTT,CASSYLTSGADTQYF
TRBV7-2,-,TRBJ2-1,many,TGTGCCAGCAGCTCCGGGGTATTATCCTACAATGAGCAGTTCTTC,CASSSGVLSYNEQFF
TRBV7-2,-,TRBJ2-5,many,TGTGCCAGCAGCTTAGGCCGGCCGGTAGAGACCCAGTACTTC,CASSLGRPVETQYF
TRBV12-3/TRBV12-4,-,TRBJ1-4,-,TGTGTCAGCACCGGGGGAGGGGATGAAAAACTGTTTTTT,CVSTGGGDEKLFF
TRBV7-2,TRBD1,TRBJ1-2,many,TGTGCCAGCAGCTCAAGAGGACAGGGCTACTACACCTTC,CASSSRGQGYYTF
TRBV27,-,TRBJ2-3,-,TGTGCCAGCAGTTTCCCCGGAGGCTTGGGCACAGATACGCAGTATTTT,CASSFPGGLGTDTQYF
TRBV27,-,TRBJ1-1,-,TGTGCCAGCAGTTTATCGATCCAGATCACTGAAGCTTTCTTT,CASSLSIQITEAFF
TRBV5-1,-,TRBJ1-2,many,TGCGCCAGCAGCTTGTCTAGGACTAACTATGGCTACACCTTC,CASSLSRTNYGYTF
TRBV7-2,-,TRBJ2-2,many,TGTGCCAGCAGCTTAGGTCCAGGGACCGGGGAGCTGTTTTTT,CASSLGPGTGELFF
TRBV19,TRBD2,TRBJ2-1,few,TGTGCCAGTAGTATTGAAATAAGCGGGGGGGAATCTCTACCCAATGAGCAGTTCTTC,CASSIEISGGESLPNEQFF
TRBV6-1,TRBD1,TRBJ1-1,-,TGTGCCAGCAGTGAAGTGCAGGGGGCCACTGAAGCTTTCTTT,CASSEVQGATEAFF
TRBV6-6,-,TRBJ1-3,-,TGTGCCAGCAGTTACCCCCTAGGACTAAGCTCTGGAAACACCATATATTTT,CASSYPLGLSSGNTIYF
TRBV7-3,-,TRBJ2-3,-,TGTGCCAGCAGCTCAACAGGGCAGTATGGCACAGATACGCAGTATTTT,CASSSTGQYGTDTQYF
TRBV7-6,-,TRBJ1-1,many,TGTGCCAGCAGCTTAGAGTCGTCAGGGTTGGTTGAAGCTTTCTTT,CASSLESSGLVEAFF
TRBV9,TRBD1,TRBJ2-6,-,TGTGCCAGCAGGGACAGGGCTGGGGCCAACGTCCTGACTTTC,CASRDRAGANVLTF